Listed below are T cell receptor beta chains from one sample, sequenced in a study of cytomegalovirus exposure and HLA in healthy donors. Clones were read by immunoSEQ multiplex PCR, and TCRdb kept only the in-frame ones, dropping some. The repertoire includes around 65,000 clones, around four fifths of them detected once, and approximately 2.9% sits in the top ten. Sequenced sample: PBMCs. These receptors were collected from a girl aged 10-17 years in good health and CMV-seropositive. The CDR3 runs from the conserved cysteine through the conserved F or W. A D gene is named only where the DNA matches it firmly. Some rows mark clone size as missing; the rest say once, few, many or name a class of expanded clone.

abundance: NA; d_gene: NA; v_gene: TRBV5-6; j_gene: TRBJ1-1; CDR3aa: CASSEGIKWAEAFF; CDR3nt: TGTGCCAGCTCAGAGGGTATTAAGTGGGCTGAAGCTTTCTTT
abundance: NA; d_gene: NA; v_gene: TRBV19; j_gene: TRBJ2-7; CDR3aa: CASKGLTEYEQYF; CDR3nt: TGTGCCAGTAAGGGGTTGACCGAGTACGAGCAGTACTTC
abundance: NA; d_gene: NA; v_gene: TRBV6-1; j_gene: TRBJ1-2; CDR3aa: CASTYGDYGYTF; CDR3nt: TGTGCCAGCACTTACGGAGACTATGGCTACACCTTC
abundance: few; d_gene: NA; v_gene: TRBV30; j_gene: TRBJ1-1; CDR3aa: CAWRQGRTEAFF; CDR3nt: TGTGCCTGGAGACAGGGACGGACTGAAGCTTTCTTT
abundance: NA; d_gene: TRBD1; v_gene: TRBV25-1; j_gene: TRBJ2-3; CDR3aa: CASSATQGGRTDTQYF; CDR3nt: TGTGCCAGCAGTGCCACGCAAGGGGGCCGGACAGATACGCAGTATTTT
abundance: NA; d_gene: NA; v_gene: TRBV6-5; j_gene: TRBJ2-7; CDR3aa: CASSYFRDSYEQYF; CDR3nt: TGTGCCAGCAGTTACTTCAGGGATTCATACGAGCAGTACTTC
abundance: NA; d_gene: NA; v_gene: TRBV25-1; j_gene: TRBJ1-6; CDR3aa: CASSRYNSPLHF; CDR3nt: TGTGCCAGCAGCAGGTATAATTCACCCCTCCACTTT
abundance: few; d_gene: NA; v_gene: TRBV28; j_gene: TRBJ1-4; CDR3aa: CASGGGGGDEKLFF; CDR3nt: TGTGCCAGCGGGGGGGGTGGGGGCGATGAAAAACTGTTTTTT
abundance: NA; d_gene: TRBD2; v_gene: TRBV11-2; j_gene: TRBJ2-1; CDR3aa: CASSLPTRTSGAYNEQFF; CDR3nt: TGTGCCAGCAGCTTACCCACTCGGACTAGCGGGGCTTACAATGAGCAGTTCTTC
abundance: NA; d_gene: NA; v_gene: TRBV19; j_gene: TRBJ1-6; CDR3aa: CASDRPGTTSPLHF; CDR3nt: TGTGCCAGTGACCGCCCAGGGACTACTTCACCCCTCCACTTT
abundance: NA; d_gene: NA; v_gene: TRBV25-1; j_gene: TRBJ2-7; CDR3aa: CASRWADYEQYF; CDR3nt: TGTGCCAGCAGATGGGCTGACTACGAGCAGTACTTC
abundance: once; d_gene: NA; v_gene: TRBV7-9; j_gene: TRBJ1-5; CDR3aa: CASSYGTGGMNQPQHF; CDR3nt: TGTGCCAGCAGCTATGGGACCGGGGGGATGAATCAGCCCCAGCATTTT
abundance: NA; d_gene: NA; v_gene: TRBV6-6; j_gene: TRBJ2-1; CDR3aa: CASSYGQGGHNEQFF; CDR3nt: TGTGCCAGCAGTTACGGTCAGGGAGGTCACAATGAGCAGTTCTTC
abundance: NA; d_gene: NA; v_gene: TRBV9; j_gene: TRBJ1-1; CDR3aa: CASSVGQKNTEAFF; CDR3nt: TGTGCCAGCAGCGTAGGACAGAAAAACACTGAAGCTTTCTTT
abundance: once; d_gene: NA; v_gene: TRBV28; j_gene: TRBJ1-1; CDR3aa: CASSLPDTYTEAFF; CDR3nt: TGTGCCAGCAGCTTACCAGATACCTACACTGAAGCTTTCTTT
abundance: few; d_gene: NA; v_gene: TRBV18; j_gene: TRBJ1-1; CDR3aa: CASSPWRNMNTEAFF; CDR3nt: TGTGCCAGCTCACCATGGAGGAACATGAACACTGAAGCTTTCTTT
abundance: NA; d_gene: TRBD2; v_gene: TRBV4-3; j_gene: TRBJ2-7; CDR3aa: CASSQDTGTTVWYEQYF; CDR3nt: TGCGCCAGCAGCCAAGACACCGGGACTACGGTCTGGTACGAGCAGTACTTC
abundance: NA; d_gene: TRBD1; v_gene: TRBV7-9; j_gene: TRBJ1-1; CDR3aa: CASRVGQQNTEAFF; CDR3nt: TGTGCCAGCAGGGTGGGACAGCAGAACACTGAAGCTTTCTTT
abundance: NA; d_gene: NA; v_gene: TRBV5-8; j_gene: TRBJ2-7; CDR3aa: CASSLRQHATSYEQYF; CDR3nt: TGTGCCAGCAGCCTCAGACAGCATGCTACCTCCTACGAGCAGTACTTC
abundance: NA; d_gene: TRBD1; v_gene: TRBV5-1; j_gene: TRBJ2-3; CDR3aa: CASSLEGASTDTQYF; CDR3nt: TGCGCCAGCAGCTTGGAGGGGGCTAGCACAGATACGCAGTATTTT